This T cell receptor beta chain emerged from a study of cytomegalovirus exposure and HLA in healthy donors. Notes on the study in general: Common viral pathogens seemed to be connected with several of the most significant clusters, according to a later analysis. A missense DCLRE1C variant was associated with V- and J-gene trimming of TCR beta chains in a later analysis, and an independent cohort replicated the association.

This clone was observed once. As yet, its antigen is unknown. The primer mix had 60 Vbeta and 13 Jbeta primers. TCRdb keeps only in-frame clones here, not all; method: immunoSEQ multiplex PCR. Of approximately 150,000 clones listed, roughly 78% are singletons. CDR1 is LNHDA and CDR2 is SQIVND in the germline V gene (reference sequence). Trimming removed 5 bases from V and 4 bases from J, with 17 bases in between. This CDR3 is built from 15 residues. The V gene is TRBV19, the J gene TRBJ1-1; D call uncertain. This clonotype was obtained from a man in his forties in good health and CMV-seronegative. The sequenced sample consisted of PBMCs. The CDR3 DNA reads as TGTGCCAGTAGTTCTTTAGCCGGAGGGTTCACTGAAGCTTTCTTT. Its protein is CASSSLAGGFTEAFF.